This TCR beta chain was captured by sequencing in a study of T cell responses to AZD1222 COVID-19 vaccine. General study points: Nearly half of the spike-specific TCRs reportedly recognize variant regions that carry no mutations. The donor cohort was predominantly white British with a female majority, and clonal diversity may have been underestimated.

Profiling relied on immunoSEQ multiplex PCR, and the TCRdb table lists in-frame clones only, not all of them. The sample holds 90,000 to 110,000 clones, about 88% seen once. This CDR3 spans 14 amino acids. Germline CDR1 reads SGHNT; CDR2 reads YYREEE (reference sequence). V dropped 4 bases and J dropped 8; count of bases not matched to a gene: 9. Comment on this clone: What it recognizes is unknown.

The chain has TRBV5-4 and TRBJ2-7, with 10 bases fitting TRBD2. The clonotype originates from an adult in good health. The sequencing used peripheral blood, collected on day 0 of AZD1222 vaccination. CDR3 sequence: CASSTGLADLKQYV. CDR3 nucleotide sequence: TGTGCCAGCAGCACAGGACTAGCGGACCTAAAGCAGTACGTC.